This T cell receptor (beta chain) was recovered during a study of cytomegalovirus exposure and HLA in healthy donors listed by TCRdb under 2017. In the study overall: An earlier analysis of approximately 640 of the donors reported roughly 300 Gb of sequence data and roughly 110 million unique TCR beta sequences from 150 million to 200 million T cells. A separate validation cohort of about 110 different subjects was used in addition to the approximately 640-subject first cohort. Alongside the repertoire data, information on donor age, sex, ethnicity and CMV serostatus was compiled. Around 320 gigabases of sequencing data and tens of millions of unique TCR sequences were included in an early release covering over 600 HLA-typed donors. In the later analysis, no new phenotypic data were used to find candidate immune exposures; instead, reliance was placed on TCR beta sequences and their occurrence across donors. All discovery cohort repertoires had been generated on a single sequencing platform. Roughly 5 DR-DQ haplotypes were handled as single units for association and clustering, since linkage in the cohort was strong. The genetic ancestry cluster associated with self-reported Caucasian donors included about 81% of the 300 to 400 genotyped donors. Class I and class II HLA loci were covered by the typing at four-digit resolution. High-throughput TCR immunosequencing, statistical association of individual TCRs with disease status, and machine learning were combined to predict cytomegalovirus infection status. The study aimed to test whether cataloging public T cell receptors could reveal signatures of past pathogen exposure. Among some 410 genotyped donors of the cohort, an average of 235,054 unique TCR beta nucleotide sequences were sequenced per donor, 15% to 20% of them non-productive. The study used immunosequencing to profile the T cell repertoires of approximately 640 subjects and linked those repertoires to cytomegalovirus serostatus. The number of typed donors differed by locus: roughly 629-630 for A, B, C, DRB1 and DQB1; 500 to 550 for DQA1; fewer than 610 for DPA1; and approximately 450 for DPB1. In a later analysis, previously published TCR beta repertoires from about 670 donors were re-analyzed and high-resolution HLA genotyping was added so that TCR occurrence patterns could be studied. An earlier analysis of 450 to 750 of the donors used high-throughput TCR beta sequencing to judge whether each TCR beta V gene segment behaved as functional or pseudogenic. Genome-wide SNP genotypes for about three fifths of the roughly 700 donors were used in a later genetic analysis, which treated that subset as a discovery cohort. Study-wide conclusions, independent of this receptor: In a later analysis, several top co-occurrence clusters were reported to appear linked to parvovirus B19, influenza, CMV and Epstein-Barr virus. When HLA alleles, especially DR and DQ, strongly co-occurred, TCR associations were difficult to assign to individual alleles. The authors suggested that the approach could potentially be generalized to other disease states and immunological phenotypes. Cytomegalovirus status was reported to be diagnosed by the classifier with high specificity and sensitivity in both the original and validation cohorts. The 87-base-pair reads could not distinguish some IMGT-functional V segments, including TRBV6-2 and TRBV6-3, so those segments were excluded. Linkage disequilibrium might explain the correlated functional status among segregating V segments, but an unknown experimental factor could not be ruled out. A later analysis found that HLA-associated TCR beta chains were more clonally expanded and had lower generation probabilities than equally common non-associated chains. A later analysis associated about 18,000 TCR beta sequences with specific HLA alleles at a false discovery rate of 0.05. A further reported finding was that TCR beta sequences accurately predicted the HLA-A and HLA-B alleles for most subjects in the first cohort. In the study, about 150 TCR beta chains were listed as associated with cytomegalovirus. The earlier analysis of about 600 of the donors excluded roughly 17 rarely observed V segments, including chromosome 9 orphons, because counts were too low. A later genetic analysis associated a missense DCLRE1C variant with V-gene and J-gene trimming of TCR beta chains, and an independent cohort replicated the association. Because HLA typing was unavailable for some donors at each locus, only the typed subset was used in association tests. In an earlier analysis of 587 of the donors, most TCR beta V segments appeared in productive rearrangements about 90% or about 30% of the time, broadly matching IMGT annotations. CMV serostatus was the only immune exposure information available for the cohort. Across donors, most TCR sequences were observed very rarely, whereas some public TCRs were present in many individuals. Roughly uniform sequencing depth across donors was assumed in presence/absence analyses, although this assumption may not hold. According to a later analysis, TCR association rates differed among HLA loci, with DRB1 alleles showing the most associated TCRs and HLA-C alleles showing the fewest. A group of highly shared sequence variants was considered likely to be a technical artifact of the sequencing pipeline. This cohort had only TCR beta chains sequenced, and the lack of alpha or paired-chain data limited which features could be detected. In vitro tests confirmed that three of the cytomegalovirus-associated TCR beta chains recognize cytomegalovirus antigens. In a later analysis, most CMV-associated TCR beta chains were found to appear HLA-restricted, with HLA associations seemingly driven largely by CMV exposure. According to a later genetic analysis, donors in an Asian-associated ancestry cluster had fewer N-insertions in productive TCRs than the approximately 630-donor mean.

The CDR3 goes from the cysteine to the phenylalanine over 13 residues. Of all the DNA, just the CDR3 is kept, 39 bases in frame from base 1. V and J lose 7 bases and 7 bases, and a span of 14 bases separates them. In the germline V gene (reference sequence), CDR1 corresponds to LNHDA and CDR2 to SQIVND. Notes on this clone: The target of this receptor is not known. No much larger clonotype is one base removed from it; base qualities were not supplied.

The cohort comprised around 690 healthy bone marrow donors. At the time of sampling, all cohort members were nominally healthy, though unrecorded immune exposures were likely present. The donor tested CMV seropositive and was one of the 289 seropositive cohort members. Every donor gave a peripheral blood sample, and the peripheral blood mononuclear cells from that sample were used for TCR beta sequencing. The Qiagen DNeasy Blood Extraction Kit was used to extract genomic DNA from the blood cell samples. The receptor library was made with the immunoSEQ multiplex PCR assay. For the multiplex PCR, a mixture combining 60 forward primers for TCR Vbeta segments and 13 reverse primers for TCR Jbeta segments was used. The CDR3 region of rearranged TCR beta genes was amplified from genomic DNA with a multiplex PCR assay. The Illumina HiSeq System was used to sequence the amplified TCR beta libraries as 87-base-pair reads. As for the authors' bioinformatics: A later analysis tallied around 87 million unique TCR beta chains across the 666 repertoires, and some 10 million of those chains were shared by two or more donors. A nearest-neighbor algorithm error-corrected the raw reads and collapsed the reads into unique sequences, merging closely related sequences to remove PCR and sequencing errors. Alignment of CDR3 sequences to IMGT reference sequences was used to assign V, D and J gene segments. For a sequence to be retained, a match of at least six nucleotides to both a V gene segment and a J gene segment was required. A rearrangement was called productive if the CDR3 had no stop codons and remained in frame with V and J, and every other rearrangement was called non-productive. CDR3 was defined by IMGT convention, running from the second conserved V-encoded cysteine to the conserved J-encoded phenylalanine. The earlier analysis of fewer than 750 of the donors excluded sequences that lacked an unambiguous match to a single V gene segment. An earlier analysis of a few hundred of the donors called V segments functional above 56.7% productive rearrangements and segregating when the between-donor standard deviation exceeded 5%. A statistical classification framework was built for diagnosing cytomegalovirus status from the catalog of TCR beta chain sequences. In a later analysis, V and J genes were assigned by comparing TCR nucleotide sequences against IMGT/GENE-DB human TR gene sequences. The TCRdist pipeline was used in a later analysis to assign CDR3 sequences and most-parsimonious VDJ recombination scenarios. In a later analysis, each TCR beta chain was defined by its CDR3 amino acid sequence together with its V-gene family, and reads without a unique V-gene family were excluded. A later analysis removed over 500 highly shared, low-generation-probability nucleotide sequences to deal with suspected cross-contamination and a sequencing artifact. A later analysis calculated a clonal expansion index for each public chain from normalized within-repertoire ranks of inferred template counts. Generation probabilities in a later analysis came from a VDJ recombination model fitted to out-of-frame rearrangements, and those results were checked against IGoR. In a later analysis, hypergeometric tests were used to score TCR-TCR, TCR-HLA and TCR-CMV co-occurrence, with a repertoire-size bias correction applied to TCR pairs. A later analysis estimated false discovery rates by permuting HLA or CMV assignments 20 times. In a later analysis, co-occurring TCRs were grouped using DBSCAN, and TCRdist sequence similarity was added for clustering within HLA-allele-positive subsets. Co-occurrence clustering excluded repertoires with fewer than 30,000 or more than 120,000 public chains, plus five with anomalous nucleotide sharing. TCRdb obtained this table from immuneACCESS and retained in-frame rearrangements with V and J assigned. These tables miss some clones; where compared with another copy, unresolved V genes account for less than half of the shortfall, and the remainder is unexplained. V and J calls and clone size follow that table, whereas D and trimming were derived from the DNA. The sample table holds about 130,000 clones, of which 55% to 75% were seen once. Under 5.5% of the sample is taken by the ten largest.

Input material: PBMCs. The source is a man aged 45-65 years in good health and CMV-seropositive. The rearrangement combines TRBV19 with TRBJ1-5; the D gene assignment is ambiguous. The DNA sequence is given as TGTGCCAGTAACAACGGAGACTGGCAGCCCCAGCATTTT. Translated, it reads CASNNGDWQPQHF.